This T cell receptor beta chain was captured in a study of cytomegalovirus exposure and HLA in healthy donors (dated by TCRdb to about 2017). Study-level background: According to an earlier analysis of a few hundred of the donors, about 179 million T cells yielded 95 million to 140 million unique TCR beta sequences and approximately 300 Gb of sequence data. An early release covering just under 650 HLA-typed donors comprised 300 to 350 gigabases of sequencing data and roughly 86 million unique TCR sequences. Among the approximately 420 genotyped donors, around 79% belonged to the genetic ancestry cluster associated with self-reported Caucasian donors. The study aimed to test whether cataloging public T cell receptors could reveal signatures of past pathogen exposure. The T cell repertoires of several hundred subjects were profiled by immunosequencing and related to cytomegalovirus serostatus. Besides the first cohort of 666 subjects, a separate validation cohort made up of over 95 different subjects was used. To predict cytomegalovirus infection status, the study brought together high-throughput TCR immunosequencing, statistical association of individual TCRs with disease status, and machine learning. A later analysis re-analyzed previously published TCR beta repertoires from 550 to 700 donors and added high-resolution HLA genotyping to study TCR occurrence patterns. Rather than using new phenotypic data, the later analysis identified candidate immune exposures from TCR beta sequences and from how often those sequences occurred across donors. An earlier analysis of roughly 600 of the donors used high-throughput TCR beta sequencing to judge whether each TCR beta V gene segment behaved as functional or pseudogenic. Donor age, sex, ethnicity and CMV serostatus were collected together with the repertoire data. A later genetic analysis took genome-wide SNP genotypes for about 55% of the 666 donors and used that subset as a discovery cohort. Every repertoire in the discovery cohort had been generated on one and the same sequencing platform. Class I and class II HLA loci were covered by the typing at four-digit resolution. Typing coverage differed by locus: A, B, C, DRB1 and DQB1 were typed in roughly 620-640 donors, DQA1 in approximately 520, DPA1 in approximately 600, and DPB1 in 400 to 480. Roughly five DR-DQ haplotypes were treated as single units for association and clustering because of strong linkage in the cohort. Across some 400 genotyped donors of the cohort, an average of about 240,000 unique TCR beta nucleotide sequences per donor were sequenced, and roughly a sixth of those sequences were non-productive.

This clone has just a few counts. The antigen it binds to is not known. No much larger clonotype is one base removed from it; base qualities were not supplied. The CDR3 numbers 13 residues from cysteine through phenylalanine. Only CDR3 DNA remains: 39 bases, in frame from the first base. CDR1 and CDR2 are drawn from the germline V gene: MDHEN, SYDVKM. Trimming takes 8 bases from V and 2 bases from J, and the germline ends sit 10 bases apart. General findings and caveats noted by the study authors: In the study, 164 TCR beta chains were listed as associated with cytomegalovirus. A further reported finding was that TCR beta sequences accurately predicted the HLA-A and HLA-B alleles for most subjects in the first cohort. According to a later analysis, parvovirus B19, influenza, CMV and Epstein-Barr virus appeared linked to several top co-occurrence clusters. In an earlier analysis of under 600 of the donors, most TCR beta V segments were observed in productive rearrangements about 90% or about 30% of the time, broadly matching IMGT annotations. Correlated functional status among segregating V segments might be attributable to linkage disequilibrium, but an unknown experimental factor could not be ruled out. Strong co-occurrence of HLA alleles, especially DR and DQ, made assigning TCR associations to individual alleles difficult. According to a later genetic analysis, donors in an Asian-associated ancestry cluster had fewer N-insertions in productive TCRs than the roughly 700-donor mean. In a later analysis, HLA-associated TCR beta chains showed more clonal expansion and lower generation probabilities than non-associated chains that were equally common. Cytomegalovirus status was reported to be diagnosed by the classifier with high specificity and sensitivity in both the original and validation cohorts. Most TCR sequences were seen in very few donors, while some public TCRs were found in many individuals. In this cohort, only TCR beta chains were sequenced, and detectable features were limited by the absence of alpha or paired-chain data. Some IMGT-functional V segments, including TRBV6-2 and TRBV6-3, could not be told apart with the 87-base-pair reads, so those segments were excluded. Because HLA typing was unavailable for some donors at each locus, only the typed subset was used in association tests. Three of the identified cytomegalovirus-associated TCR beta chains were confirmed in vitro to be specific for cytomegalovirus antigens. In a later analysis, most CMV-associated TCR beta chains were found to appear HLA-restricted, with HLA associations seemingly driven largely by CMV exposure. In a later analysis, the rate of TCR association differed among HLA loci, with DRB1 alleles having the most associated TCRs and HLA-C alleles having the fewest. A later genetic analysis associated a missense DCLRE1C variant with V-gene and J-gene trimming of TCR beta chains, and an independent cohort replicated the association. It was suggested by the authors that the approach could potentially be generalized to other disease states and immunological phenotypes. In a later analysis, around 15,000 TCR beta sequences were associated with specific HLA alleles at a false discovery rate of 0.05. Roughly uniform sequencing depth across donors was assumed in presence/absence analyses, although this assumption may not hold. CMV serostatus was the only immune exposure information available for the cohort. The earlier analysis of approximately 560 of the donors excluded about 16 rarely observed V segments, including chromosome 9 orphons, because counts were too low. A group of highly shared sequence variants was considered likely to be a technical artifact of the sequencing pipeline.

To prepare the library, the immunoSEQ multiplex PCR assay was applied. For the multiplex PCR, a mixture combining 60 forward primers for TCR Vbeta segments and 13 reverse primers for TCR Jbeta segments was used. A multiplex PCR assay on genomic DNA amplified the CDR3 region of rearranged TCR beta genes. Amplified TCR beta libraries were sequenced as 87-base-pair reads on the Illumina HiSeq System. The source study handled its data this way. Across the roughly 640 repertoires, a later analysis counted approximately 75 million unique TCR beta chains, roughly 11 million of which were shared by at least two donors. A nearest-neighbor algorithm error-corrected the raw reads and collapsed the reads into unique sequences, merging closely related sequences to remove PCR and sequencing errors. V, D and J gene segments were assigned by aligning CDR3 sequences to IMGT reference sequences. Each retained sequence needed at least a six-nucleotide match to both a V gene segment and a J gene segment. Rearrangements were classified as productive when the CDR3 lacked stop codons and remained in frame with V and J, and all other rearrangements were classified as non-productive. CDR3 was defined by IMGT convention, running from the second conserved V-encoded cysteine to the conserved J-encoded phenylalanine. The earlier analysis of 500 to 650 of the donors excluded any sequence lacking an unambiguous match to a single V gene segment. An earlier analysis of several hundred of the donors classified V segments as functional when productive rearrangements were above 56.7% and as segregating when the standard deviation between donors was above 5%. To diagnose cytomegalovirus status from the catalog of TCR beta chain sequences, a statistical classification framework was built. In a later analysis, V and J genes were assigned by comparing TCR nucleotide sequences against IMGT/GENE-DB human TR gene sequences. Using the TCRdist pipeline, a later analysis assigned CDR3 sequences along with most-parsimonious VDJ recombination scenarios. In a later analysis, every TCR beta chain was defined by the combination of its CDR3 amino acid sequence and its V-gene family, and reads without a unique V-gene family were dropped. A later analysis removed several hundred highly shared, low-generation-probability nucleotide sequences to deal with suspected cross-contamination and a sequencing artifact. In a later analysis, a clonal expansion index for each public chain was calculated from normalized within-repertoire ranks of inferred template counts. A later analysis computed generation probabilities with a VDJ recombination model fitted to out-of-frame rearrangements, and checked the results against IGoR. In a later analysis, hypergeometric tests were used to score TCR-TCR, TCR-HLA and TCR-CMV co-occurrence, with a repertoire-size bias correction applied to TCR pairs. In a later analysis, false discovery rates were estimated by permuting HLA or CMV assignments 20 times. In a later analysis, co-occurring TCRs were grouped using DBSCAN, and TCRdist sequence similarity was added for clustering within HLA-allele-positive subsets. Repertoires with fewer than 30,000 or more than 120,000 public chains were left out of co-occurrence clustering, as were about 5 repertoires with anomalous nucleotide sharing. Here the immuneACCESS table is served through TCRdb, limited to in-frame sequences with V and J called. Missing clones are a known gap in these copies; in checked studies unresolved V genes cover under half, and the rest lacks a known reason. Clone size and V and J calls were adopted from that table, with D and trimming inferred from the DNA. Recorded for this sample are around 190,000 clones; about 80% of them occurred a single time. The top ten clones comprise around 3.6% of the sample.

The cohort consisted of 670 or so healthy bone marrow donors. At the time of sampling, every cohort member was nominally healthy, though immune exposures that went unrecorded were likely present. The donor tested CMV seropositive and was one of the 289 seropositive cohort members. Each donor provided a peripheral blood sample, and peripheral blood mononuclear cells were used for TCR beta sequencing. Genomic DNA was extracted from the blood cell samples with the Qiagen DNeasy Blood Extraction Kit. The TCR comes from a man aged 40-49 years in good health and CMV-seropositive. The chain was built from TRBV28 and TRBJ1-3; the D gene cannot be resolved reliably. The sequenced sample was PBMCs. This receptor carries the CDR3 CASLWRAGNTIYF. In nucleotide form, the sequence is TGTGCCAGCCTCTGGAGAGCTGGAAACACCATATATTTT.